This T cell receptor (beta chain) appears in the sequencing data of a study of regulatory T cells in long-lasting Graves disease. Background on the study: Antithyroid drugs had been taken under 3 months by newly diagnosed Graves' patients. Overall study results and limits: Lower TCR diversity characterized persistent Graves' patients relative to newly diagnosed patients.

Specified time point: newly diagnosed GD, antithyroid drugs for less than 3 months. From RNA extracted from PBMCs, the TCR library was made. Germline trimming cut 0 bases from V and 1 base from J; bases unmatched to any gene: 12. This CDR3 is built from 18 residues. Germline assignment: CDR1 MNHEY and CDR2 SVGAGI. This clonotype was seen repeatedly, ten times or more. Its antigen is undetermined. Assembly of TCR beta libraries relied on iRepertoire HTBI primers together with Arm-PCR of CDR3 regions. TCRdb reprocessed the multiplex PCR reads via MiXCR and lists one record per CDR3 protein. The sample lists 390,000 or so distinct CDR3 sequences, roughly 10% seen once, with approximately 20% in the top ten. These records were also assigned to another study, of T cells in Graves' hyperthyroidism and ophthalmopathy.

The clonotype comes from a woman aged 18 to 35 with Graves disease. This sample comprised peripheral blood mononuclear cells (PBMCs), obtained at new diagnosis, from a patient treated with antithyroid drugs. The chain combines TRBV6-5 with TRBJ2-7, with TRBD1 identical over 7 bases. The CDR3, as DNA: TGTGCCAGCAGTTACTCGCCCCTCCTCCCGGGACAGTCCTACGAGCAGTACTTC. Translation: CASSYSPLLPGQSYEQYF.